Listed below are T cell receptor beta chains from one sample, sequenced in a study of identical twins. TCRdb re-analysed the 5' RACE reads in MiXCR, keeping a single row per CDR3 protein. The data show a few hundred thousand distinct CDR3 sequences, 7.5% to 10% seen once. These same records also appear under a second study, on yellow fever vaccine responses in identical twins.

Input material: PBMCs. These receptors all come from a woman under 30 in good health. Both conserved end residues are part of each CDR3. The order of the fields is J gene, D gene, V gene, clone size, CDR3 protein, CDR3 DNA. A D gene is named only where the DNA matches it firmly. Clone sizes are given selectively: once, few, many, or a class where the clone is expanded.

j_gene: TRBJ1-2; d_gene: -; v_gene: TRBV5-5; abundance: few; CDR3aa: CASSLNREGYTF; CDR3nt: TGTGCCAGCAGCTTGAACAGGGAGGGCTACACCTTC
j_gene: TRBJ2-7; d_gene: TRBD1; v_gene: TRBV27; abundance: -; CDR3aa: CASSRSGTVSYEQYF; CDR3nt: TGTGCCAGCAGTCGATCCGGGACAGTCTCCTACGAGCAGTACTTC
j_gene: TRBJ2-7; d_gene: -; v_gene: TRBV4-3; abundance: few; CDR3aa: CASSQDRTGVGGEQYF; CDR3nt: TGCGCCAGCAGCCAAGATCGAACGGGAGTGGGTGGCGAGCAGTACTTC
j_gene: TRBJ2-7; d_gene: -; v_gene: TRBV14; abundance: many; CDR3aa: CASSQEGWGSSYEQYF; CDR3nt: TGTGCCAGCAGCCAAGAGGGGTGGGGCAGCTCCTACGAGCAGTACTTC
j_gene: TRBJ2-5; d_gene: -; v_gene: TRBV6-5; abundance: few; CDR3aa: CASSYSMRTEETQYF; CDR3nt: TGTGCCAGCAGTTACTCGATGAGGACCGAAGAGACCCAGTACTTC
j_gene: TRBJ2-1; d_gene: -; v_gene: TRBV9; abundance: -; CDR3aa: CASSAPFRGAYNEQFF; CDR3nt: TGTGCCAGCAGCGCCCCCTTCAGGGGAGCCTACAATGAGCAGTTCTTC
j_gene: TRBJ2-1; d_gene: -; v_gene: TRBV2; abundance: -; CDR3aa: CASSVGQSNEQFF; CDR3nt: TGTGCCAGCAGTGTGGGTCAGTCCAATGAGCAGTTCTTC
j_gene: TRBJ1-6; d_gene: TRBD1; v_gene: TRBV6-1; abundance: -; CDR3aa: CASGTGAGNSPLHF; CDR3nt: TGTGCCAGCGGGACAGGTGCGGGGAATTCACCCCTCCACTTT
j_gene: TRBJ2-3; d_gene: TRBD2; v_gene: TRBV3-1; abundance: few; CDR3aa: CASSQDPRGLAGSFSTDTQYF; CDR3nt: TGTGCCAGCAGCCAAGATCCTAGGGGACTAGCGGGATCTTTTAGCACAGATACGCAGTATTTT
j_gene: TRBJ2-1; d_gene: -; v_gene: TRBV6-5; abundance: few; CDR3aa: CASRPYAGEQFF; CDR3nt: TGTGCCAGCAGACCATACGCCGGGGAGCAGTTCTTC
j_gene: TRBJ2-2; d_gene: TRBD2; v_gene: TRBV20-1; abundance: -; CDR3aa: CSARTSGRGTGELFF; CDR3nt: TGCAGTGCTAGGACTAGCGGGAGGGGTACCGGGGAGCTGTTTTTT
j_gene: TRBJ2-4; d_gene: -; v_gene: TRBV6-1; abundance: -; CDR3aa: CASSEASREAKNIQYF; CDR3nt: TGTGCCAGCAGTGAAGCAAGCCGGGAAGCCAAAAACATTCAGTACTTC